The 23 T cell receptor beta chains below come from one sample, sequenced in a study of cytomegalovirus exposure and HLA in healthy donors. Profiled with immunoSEQ multiplex PCR; TCRdb holds only in-frame clones, not every one. This repertoire shows roughly 130,000 clones, 80% to 90% found once; its top ten account for 1.4%. Sequencing was carried out using PBMCs. The receptors shown here come from a woman between 25 and 40 years old in good health and CMV-seronegative.

The chain has TRBV5-4 and TRBJ2-7; 9 nucleotides line up with TRBD2. Losses at the gene ends were 7 bases for V and 6 bases for J; bases not matched to a gene: 8. CDR1 and CDR2 (germline): SGHNT, YYREEE (reference sequence). There are 13 residues in the CDR3. The CDR3 protein is CASDSPAGGEQYF. The CDR3 nucleotides read TGTGCCAGCGATTCGCCAGCGGGGGGCGAGCAGTACTTC.

The gene calls are TRBV5-8 and TRBJ1-1; possible D gene TRBD1, 6 bases. Germline CDR1 is SGHTS and CDR2 is YDEGEE. The CDR3 has 13 residues. Trimming stripped 7 bases from V and 11 bases from J, with 21 bases between. The CDR3: CASGPRGAVGAFF. The CDR3 DNA sequence: TGTGCCAGCGGCCCCCGGGGGGCGGTTGGCGCTTTCTTT. Full variable domain (remainder filled in from reference TRBV5-8 and TRBJ1-1): EAGVTQSPTHLIKTRGQQATLRCSPISGHTSVYWYQQALGLGLQFLLWYDEGEERNRGNFPPRFSGRQFPNYSSELNVNALELEDSALYLCASGPRGAVGAFFGQGTRLTVV.

Regarding this clone: This sample also contains other DNA sequences that code for the same CDR3. As DNA, the CDR3 is TGTGCCAGCAGCTCCCGGACAGGCCCCTACGAGCAGTACTTC. Translated, it gives CASSSRTGPYEQYF. The chain is built from TRBV7-2 and TRBJ2-7, with 7 bases identical to TRBD1. This CDR3 region has 14 residues. Unmatched junction bases numbered 5, after V lost 4 bases and J lost 2 bases. Germline V CDR1 and CDR2: SGHTA, FQGNSA.

This sequence joins TRBV6-5 and TRBJ2-3; TRBD2 agrees at 11 bases. Germline values: CDR1 MNHEY, CDR2 SVGAGI. The trim removed 5 bases at V and 5 bases at J, leaving 6 bases unmatched. The CDR3 is 15 amino acids. CDR3 DNA sequence: TGTGCCAGCAGTGCCCGGACTAGCGGGCGAGATACGCAGTATTTT. Translation gives CASSARTSGRDTQYF.

The rearrangement joins TRBV5-1 to TRBJ2-7; D may be TRBD1 (5 bases). V shed 1 base and J shed 4 bases, with 12 bases lying between them. CDR1 and CDR2 from the germline V gene are SGHRS and YFSETQ. CDR3 size: 14 residues. This chain's CDR3 is CASSLRQQVYEQYF. CDR3 sequence (DNA): TGCGCCAGCAGCTTGCGACAACAGGTTTACGAGCAGTACTTC.

This clone occurred once. The V call is TRBV27, the J call TRBJ2-3, with D unclear. Per the germline V gene, CDR1 is MNHEY and CDR2 is SMNVEV (reference sequence). This CDR3 spans 13 amino acids. V was pared by 6 bases and J by 6 bases, with 13 bases between. CDR3 region: CASSSTTHDTQYF. In nucleotides, the CDR3 is TGTGCCAGCAGCTCTACTACACATGATACGCAGTATTTT.

The V gene is TRBV6-5, the J gene TRBJ2-5, with 8 bases identical to TRBD1. CDR1 and CDR2 (germline): MNHEY, SVGAGI. V was pared by 5 bases and J by 2 bases, with 4 bases of the junction left unmatched. This CDR3 has 14 residues. Here the CDR3 DNA reads TGTGCCAGCAGTCCCGGGACAGGTCAAGAGACCCAGTACTTC. Amino acid sequence: CASSPGTGQETQYF.

V and J are TRBV28 and TRBJ1-1; no clear D. Trimming stripped 7 bases from V and 2 bases from J, with 11 bases between. The CDR3 runs to 13 residues. The germline V gene has CDR1 MDHEN and CDR2 SYDVKM. CDR3 coding DNA: TGTGCCAGCACCCCCCCACATAACACTGAAGCTTTCTTT. Translated: CASTPPHNTEAFF.

The chain couples TRBV23-1 to TRBJ1-1, with D possibly matching TRBD1 (5 bases). TRBV23-1 is flagged as an ORF with uncertain function. The CDR3 length is 22 residues. V gave up 3 bases and J gave up 1 base, with 33 bases separating them. CDR3 in amino acids: CASSQLKVGGKVPRVRNTEAFF. In nucleotides, the CDR3 is TGCGCCAGCAGTCAGTTGAAGGTCGGGGGTAAGGTGCCCCGGGTCCGGAACACTGAAGCTTTCTTT.

The chain links TRBV11-2 to TRBJ2-3; 7 nucleotides agree with TRBD2. The CDR3 loop spans 16 amino acids. Germline CDR1 SGHAT, CDR2 FQNNGV. With 1 base clipped from V and 0 bases from J, the junction kept 4 bases outside the gene matches. CDR3 nucleotides: TGTGCCAGCAGCTTAGGCCCAGCGGGGAGCACAGATACGCAGTATTTT. Translated, it gives CASSLGPAGSTDTQYF.

The chain has TRBV7-8 and TRBJ2-5; 8 bases match TRBD2. Looked up from germline, CDR1 is SGHVS and CDR2 is FQNEAQ. V lost 3 bases and J lost 2; bases outside the gene matches: 11. The length of the CDR3 is 17 residues. The DNA for the CDR3 is TGTGCCAGCAGCTTGGCTCGGGGTAGCGGGGTGCAAGAGACCCAGTACTTC. This translates into CASSLARGSGVQETQYF.

This clone showed up just once. The chain combines TRBV7-6 with TRBJ2-5; 7 nucleotides match TRBD1. The CDR3 is 15 residues long. Germline CDR1 and CDR2: SGHVS and FNYEAQ. The J segment lost 4 bases and the V segment lost 5 bases, leaving 10 bases of the junction unmatched. The CDR3 DNA reads TGTGCCAGCAGCCTCAGGGACAGCGACCCAGAGACCCAGTACTTC. As protein: CASSLRDSDPETQYF.

The chain couples TRBV6-6 to TRBJ1-5; D remains unclear. Trimming took 6 bases from V and 5 from J, leaving 8 bases between them. The germline V gene has CDR1 MNHNY and CDR2 SVGAGI (reference sequence). CDR3 length: 12 amino acids. DNA for the CDR3: TGTGCCAGCAGCCACCGCGATCAGCCCCAGCATTTT. As protein: CASSHRDQPQHF.

This clone was recorded once. The V gene is TRBV28, the J gene TRBJ2-7; 10 positions agree with TRBD2. This CDR3 contains 15 residues. Germline-derived CDR1 and CDR2 are MDHEN and SYDVKM. V was clipped by 6 bases and J by 5 bases; unmatched bases: 10. The CDR3 protein is CASSPRPSGGHEQYF. CDR3 nucleotide sequence: TGTGCCAGCAGCCCCCGGCCTAGCGGGGGACACGAGCAGTACTTC.

The J gene is TRBJ1-6, the V gene TRBV5-6; D is perhaps TRBD1 (6 bases). This CDR3 comprises 14 residues. Germline-derived CDR1 and CDR2 are SGHDT and YYEEEE. The germline V and J ends were trimmed by 5 bases and 8 bases, with 14 bases remaining between them. The CDR3 nucleotides are TGTGCCAGCAGACAGGGTTTAAGCGATTCACCCCTCCACTTT. It specifies CASRQGLSDSPLHF.

J is TRBJ2-1 and V is TRBV2, with D perhaps matching TRBD1 (6 bases). V was trimmed by 6 bases and J by 0 bases, leaving 12 bases between them. This CDR3 has 15 amino acids. Per the germline V gene, CDR1 is SNHLY and CDR2 is FYNNEI. CDR3: CASRGTPGSYNEQFF. CDR3 coding DNA: TGTGCCAGCAGGGGGACACCGGGCTCCTACAATGAGCAGTTCTTC.

This chain uses TRBV19 with TRBJ2-1; 7 bases line up with TRBD1. The CDR3 sequence is 15 residues long. With 5 bases clipped from V and 1 base from J, the junction kept 5 bases outside the gene matches. Germline-derived CDR1 and CDR2 are LNHDA and SQIVND (reference sequence). The CDR3 DNA sequence: TGTGCCAGTAGTGGGAACAGGGGATCCTACAATGAGCAGTTCTTC. This gives the protein CASSGNRGSYNEQFF.

The V and J genes are TRBV15 and TRBJ1-1; D not resolved. Trimming left V 5 bases short and J 3 bases short, with 28 bases between. Germline values: CDR1 LNHNV, CDR2 YYDKDF (reference sequence). The CDR3 has 19 residues. The CDR3 protein is CATSYALGVTYLSDTEAFF. The DNA of the CDR3 is TGTGCCACCAGCTATGCCCTCGGGGTTACTTATCTTTCGGACACTGAAGCTTTCTTT.

The chain combines TRBV28 with TRBJ1-5; 7 bases line up with TRBD1. Losses at the gene ends were 5 bases for V and 4 bases for J; bases not matched to a gene: 11. This CDR3 region has 16 residues. Germline V gene sequence: CDR1 MDHEN, CDR2 SYDVKM. CDR3 DNA sequence: TGTGCCAGCAGTCCTGACAGGGTCTTGGGGAATCAGCCCCAGCATTTT. This sequence encodes CASSPDRVLGNQPQHF. The whole variable domain, filled in from reference TRBV28 and TRBJ1-5, reads DVKVTQSSRYLVKRTGEKVFLECVQDMDHENMFWYRQDPGLGLRLIYFSYDVKMKEKGDIPEGYSVSREKKERFSLILESASTNQTSMYLCASSPDRVLGNQPQHFGDGTRLSIL.

CDR3 in amino acids: CASSLRTTKNTGELFF. Written as DNA, the CDR3 is TGTGCCAGCAGTTTACGAACTACCAAAAACACCGGGGAGCTGTTTTTT. The rearrangement joins TRBV28 to TRBJ2-2; D gene uncertain. The CDR3 has 16 residues. The germline V and J ends were trimmed by 2 bases and 2 bases, with 12 bases remaining between them. The germline V gene encodes CDR1 MDHEN and CDR2 SYDVKM.

Notes on this clone: The junction shows a germline mismatch at one end, possibly a read error. The chain recombines TRBV7-9 with TRBJ2-7; the D gene is possibly TRBD2 (6 bases). This CDR3 spans 12 amino acids. Germline values: CDR1 SEHNR, CDR2 FQNEAQ (reference sequence). The CDR3, as DNA: TGTGCCACCAGCCACCCGGGAGCAGAGCAGTACTTC. Its translation is CATSHPGAEQYF.

Here the CDR3 DNA reads TGCGCCAGTGCGCAGGGGGCTTCCTACGAGCAGTACTTC. Residues: CASAQGASYEQYF. The genes are TRBV5-1 and TRBJ2-7, with 8 nucleotides matching TRBD1. The germline CDR1 and CDR2 sequences are SGHRS and YFSETQ. The CDR3 loop spans 13 amino acids. V was pared by 8 bases and J by 1 base, with 5 bases of the junction left unmatched.

This chain joins TRBV7-2 and TRBJ2-5; possibly TRBD2 for D (6 bases). Germline loops: CDR1 SGHTA, CDR2 FQGNSA. The V gene lost 5 bases and the J gene lost 2 bases, with 15 bases spanning the gap. The CDR3 has 15 residues. CDR3 sequence: CASSHVLARQETQYF. The CDR3 DNA follows: TGTGCCAGCAGCCACGTCCTAGCGAGGCAAGAGACCCAGTACTTC.